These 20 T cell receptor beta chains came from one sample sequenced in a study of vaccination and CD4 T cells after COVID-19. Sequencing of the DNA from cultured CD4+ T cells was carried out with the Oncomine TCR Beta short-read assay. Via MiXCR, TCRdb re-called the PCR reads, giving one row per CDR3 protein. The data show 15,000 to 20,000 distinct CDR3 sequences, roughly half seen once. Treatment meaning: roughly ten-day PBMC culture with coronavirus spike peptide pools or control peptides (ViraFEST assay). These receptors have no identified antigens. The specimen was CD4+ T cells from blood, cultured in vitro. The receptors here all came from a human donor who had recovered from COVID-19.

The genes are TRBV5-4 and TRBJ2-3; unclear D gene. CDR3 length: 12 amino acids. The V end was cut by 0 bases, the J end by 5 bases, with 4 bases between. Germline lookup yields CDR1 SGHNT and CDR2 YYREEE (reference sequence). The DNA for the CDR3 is TGTGCCAGCAGCTTGGCCGAAGATACGCAGTATTTT. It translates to CASSLAEDTQYF.

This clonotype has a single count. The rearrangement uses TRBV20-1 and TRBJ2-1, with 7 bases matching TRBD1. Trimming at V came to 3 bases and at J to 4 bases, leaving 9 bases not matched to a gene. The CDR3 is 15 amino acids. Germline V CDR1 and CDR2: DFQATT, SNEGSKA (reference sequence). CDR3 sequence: CSASTLGGRYNEQFF. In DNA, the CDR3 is TGCAGTGCTAGCACACTAGGGGGCCGTTACAATGAGCAGTTCTTC.

DNA for the CDR3: TGTGCCTGGAGCCTCAAAGCGGGAGCAGATACGCAGTATTTT. Translating gives CAWSLKAGADTQYF. The chain uses TRBV30 and TRBJ2-3; the match to TRBD2 covers 8 bases. The CDR3 contains 14 residues. The J segment lost 4 bases and the V segment lost 3 bases, leaving 6 bases of the junction unmatched. The germline V gene encodes CDR1 GTSNPN and CDR2 SVGIG (reference sequence).

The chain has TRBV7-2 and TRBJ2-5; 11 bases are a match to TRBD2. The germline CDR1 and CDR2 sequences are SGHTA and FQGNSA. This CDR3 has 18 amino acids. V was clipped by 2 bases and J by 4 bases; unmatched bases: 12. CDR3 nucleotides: TGTGCCAGCAGCTTATCCGGACTAGCGGGTTCCACGGGAGAGACCCAGTACTTC. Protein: CASSLSGLAGSTGETQYF. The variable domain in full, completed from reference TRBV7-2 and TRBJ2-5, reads GAGVSQSPSNKVTEKGKDVELRCDPISGHTALYWYRQSLGQGLEFLIYFQGNSAPDKSGLPSDRFSAERTGGSVSTLTIQRTQQEDSAVYLCASSLSGLAGSTGETQYFGPGTRLLVL.

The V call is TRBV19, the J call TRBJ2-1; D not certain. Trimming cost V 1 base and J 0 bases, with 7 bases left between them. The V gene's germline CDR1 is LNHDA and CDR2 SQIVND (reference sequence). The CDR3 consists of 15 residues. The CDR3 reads CASSIVGVSYNEQFF. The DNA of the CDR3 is TGTGCCAGTAGTATAGTCGGAGTCTCCTACAATGAGCAGTTCTTC.

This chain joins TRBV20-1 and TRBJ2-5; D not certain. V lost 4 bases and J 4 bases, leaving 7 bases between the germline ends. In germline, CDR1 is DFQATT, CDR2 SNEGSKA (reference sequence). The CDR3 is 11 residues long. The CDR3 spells CSATPRETQYF. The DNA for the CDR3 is TGCAGTGCTACCCCTCGAGAGACCCAGTACTTC.

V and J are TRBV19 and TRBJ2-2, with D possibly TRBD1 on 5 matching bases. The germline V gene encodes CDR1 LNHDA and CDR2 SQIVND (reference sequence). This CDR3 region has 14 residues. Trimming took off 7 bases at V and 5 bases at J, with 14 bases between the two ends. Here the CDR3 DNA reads TGTGCCAGTACGGTGGGCCAGGGAACCGGGGAGCTGTTTTTT. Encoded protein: CASTVGQGTGELFF. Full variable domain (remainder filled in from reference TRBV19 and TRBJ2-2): DGGITQSPKYLFRKEGQNVTLSCEQNLNHDAMYWYRQDPGQGLRLIYYSQIVNDFQKGDIAEGYSVSREKKESFPLTVTSAQKNPTAFYLCASTVGQGTGELFFGEGSRLTVL.

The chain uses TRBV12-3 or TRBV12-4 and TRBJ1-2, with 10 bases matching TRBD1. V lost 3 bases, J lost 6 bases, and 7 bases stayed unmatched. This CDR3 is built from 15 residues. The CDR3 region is CASSLATGTGDGYTF. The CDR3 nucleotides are TGTGCCAGCAGTTTGGCCACCGGGACAGGGGATGGCTACACCTTC.

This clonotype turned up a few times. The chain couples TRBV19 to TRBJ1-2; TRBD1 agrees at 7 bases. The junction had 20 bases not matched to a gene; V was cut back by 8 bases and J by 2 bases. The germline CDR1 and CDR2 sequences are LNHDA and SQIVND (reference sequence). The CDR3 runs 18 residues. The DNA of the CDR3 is TGTGCCAGTCGATTCCCCACAGGGGCCAAGAGTAAGAACTATGGCTACACCTTC. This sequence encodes CASRFPTGAKSKNYGYTF. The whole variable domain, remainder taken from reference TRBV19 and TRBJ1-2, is DGGITQSPKYLFRKEGQNVTLSCEQNLNHDAMYWYRQDPGQGLRLIYYSQIVNDFQKGDIAEGYSVSREKKESFPLTVTSAQKNPTAFYLCASRFPTGAKSKNYGYTFGSGTRLTVV.

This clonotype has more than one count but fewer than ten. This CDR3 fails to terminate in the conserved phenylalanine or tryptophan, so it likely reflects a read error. The CDR3, as DNA: TGCAGTGCTAGACGGGGGAACGGGGAGCTGTTTCTT. Translating gives CSARRGNGELFL. The V gene is TRBV20-1, the J gene TRBJ2-2; D is perhaps TRBD2 (6 bases). The V gene lost 2 bases and the J gene lost 7 bases, with 8 bases spanning the gap. Germline lookup yields CDR1 DFQATT and CDR2 SNEGSKA (reference sequence). This CDR3 has 12 amino acids.

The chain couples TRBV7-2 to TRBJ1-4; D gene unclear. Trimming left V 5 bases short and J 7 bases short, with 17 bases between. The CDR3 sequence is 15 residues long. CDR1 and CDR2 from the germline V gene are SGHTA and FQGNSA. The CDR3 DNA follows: TGTGCCAGCAGCCCAAGGACCTTGGGAGGTGAAAAACTGTTTTTT. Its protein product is CASSPRTLGGEKLFF.

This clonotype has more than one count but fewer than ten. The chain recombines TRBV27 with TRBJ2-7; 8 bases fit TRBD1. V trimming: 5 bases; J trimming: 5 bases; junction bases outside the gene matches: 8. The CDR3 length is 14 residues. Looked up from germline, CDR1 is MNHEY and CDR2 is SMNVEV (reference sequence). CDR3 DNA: TGTGCCAGCAGTAAAGGGACAGGCCCAAACGAGCAGTACTTC. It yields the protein CASSKGTGPNEQYF.

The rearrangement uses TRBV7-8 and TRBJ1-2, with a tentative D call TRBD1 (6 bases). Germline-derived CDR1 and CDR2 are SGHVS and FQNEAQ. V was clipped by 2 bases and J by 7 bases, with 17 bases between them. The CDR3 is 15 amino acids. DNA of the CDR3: TGTGCCAGCAGCTTATTTTACAGGGCCAATACTGGCTACACCTTC. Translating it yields CASSLFYRANTGYTF.

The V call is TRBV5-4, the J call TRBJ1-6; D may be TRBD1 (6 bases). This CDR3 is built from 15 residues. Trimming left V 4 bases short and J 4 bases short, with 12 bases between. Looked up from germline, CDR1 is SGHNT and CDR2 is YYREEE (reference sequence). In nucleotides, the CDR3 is TGTGCCAGCAGCCCCACCAGGGGTTATAATTCACCCCTCCACTTT. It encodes CASSPTRGYNSPLHF.

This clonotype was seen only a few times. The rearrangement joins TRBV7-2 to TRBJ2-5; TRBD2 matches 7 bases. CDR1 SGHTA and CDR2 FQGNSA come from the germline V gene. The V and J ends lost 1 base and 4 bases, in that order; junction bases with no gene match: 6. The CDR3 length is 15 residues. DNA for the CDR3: TGTGCCAGCAGCTTAGGGGCGGGAGCGGTAGAGACCCAGTACTTC. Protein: CASSLGAGAVETQYF.

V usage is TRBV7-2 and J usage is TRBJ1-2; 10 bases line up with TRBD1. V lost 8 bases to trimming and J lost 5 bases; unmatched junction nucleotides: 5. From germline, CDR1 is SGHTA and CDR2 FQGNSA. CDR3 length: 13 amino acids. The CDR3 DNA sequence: TGTGCCAGCCGGACAGGGGGTTTGTATGGCTACACCTTC. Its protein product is CASRTGGLYGYTF.

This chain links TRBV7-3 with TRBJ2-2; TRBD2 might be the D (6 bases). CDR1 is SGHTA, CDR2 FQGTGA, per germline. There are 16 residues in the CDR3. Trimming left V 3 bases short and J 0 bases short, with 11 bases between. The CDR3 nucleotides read TGTGCCAGCAGCTTTAGGAGGGGCCCGAACACCGGGGAGCTGTTTTTT. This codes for CASSFRRGPNTGELFF.

The CDR3, as DNA: TGTGCCAGCAGTGAAAGCGGACGCGGGGAGCTGTTTTTT. This translates into CASSESGRGELFF. The chain joins TRBV2 to TRBJ2-2; a possible D gene is TRBD2 (5 bases). Germline V lookup: CDR1 SNHLY, CDR2 FYNNEI. Trimming removed 2 bases at V and 7 bases at J, with 8 bases between. This CDR3 comprises 13 residues. Complete variable domain (other parts from reference TRBV2 and TRBJ2-2): EPEVTQTPSHQVTQMGQEVILRCVPISNHLYFYWYRQILGQKVEFLVSFYNNEISEKSEIFDDQFSVERPDGSNFTLKIRSTKLEDSAMYFCASSESGRGELFFGEGSRLTVL.

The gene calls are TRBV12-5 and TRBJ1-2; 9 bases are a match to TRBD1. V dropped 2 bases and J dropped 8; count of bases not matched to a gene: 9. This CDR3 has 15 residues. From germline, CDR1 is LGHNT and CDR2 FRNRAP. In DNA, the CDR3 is TGTGCTAGTGGTTTGAATTCGGGACAGGGAAGGGGCTACACCTTC. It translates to CASGLNSGQGRGYTF.

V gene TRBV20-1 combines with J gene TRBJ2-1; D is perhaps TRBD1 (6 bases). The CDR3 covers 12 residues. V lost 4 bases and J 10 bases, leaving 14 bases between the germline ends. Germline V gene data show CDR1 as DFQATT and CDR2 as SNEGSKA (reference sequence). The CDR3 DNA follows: TGCAGTGCTACCCTACAGGGCTGGGAGCAGTTCTTC. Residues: CSATLQGWEQFF.